These T cell receptor beta chains were read from a single sample in a study of blood T cell repertoires in COVID-19. Sequencing used immunoSEQ multiplex PCR; TCRdb keeps in-frame clones, though not all of them. Among approximately 75,000 clones, around two thirds were seen once, and the ten largest hold 2% to 3%. What was sequenced was peripheral blood. Receptors were obtained from a human donor with acute or convalescent COVID-19. The donor label of this sample is uncertain. The CDR3 runs from the conserved cysteine through the conserved F or W. A D gene is named only where the DNA matches it firmly. A row's size may be missing; if present it is once, few, many or a size class.

DNA: TGTGCCAGCAGCTTGGCCCTCGCAGGACAAGAGACCCAGTACTTC
CDR3: CASSLALAGQETQYF
D: .
size: .
J: TRBJ2-5
V: TRBV5-4

DNA: TGTGCCAGCAGCCAAGATGGAGGCGGGAGAAAAGATACGCAGTATTTT
CDR3: CASSQDGGGRKDTQYF
D: TRBD2
size: .
J: TRBJ2-3
V: TRBV14

DNA: TGTGCCAGCAGCCAGGGCCTCGCCGCTAATCAGCCCCAGCATTTT
CDR3: CASSQGLAANQPQHF
D: .
size: .
J: TRBJ1-5
V: TRBV6-5

DNA: TGTGCCTGGAGTGTGGGCAGGGGAAGCAATCAGCCCCAGCATTTT
CDR3: CAWSVGRGSNQPQHF
D: .
size: .
J: TRBJ1-5
V: TRBV30

DNA: TGTGCCAGCAGTTCCCAGGCGGGAACCTACGAGCAGTACTTC
CDR3: CASSSQAGTYEQYF
D: .
size: .
J: TRBJ2-7
V: TRBV6-2/TRBV6-3

DNA: TGTGCCACGACTAGCGGGAGCCCGGGGACAGATACGCAGTATTTT
CDR3: CATTSGSPGTDTQYF
D: TRBD2
size: .
J: TRBJ2-3
V: TRBV10-3

DNA: TGCGCCAGCAGCCCTCCCTCCGAAGAGACCCAGTACTTC
CDR3: CASSPPSEETQYF
D: .
size: .
J: TRBJ2-5
V: TRBV4-1

DNA: TGTGCCAGCAGCCCCCTTAGCGGGGGGGATGGCAATGAGCAGTTCTTC
CDR3: CASSPLSGGDGNEQFF
D: TRBD2
size: .
J: TRBJ2-1
V: TRBV9

DNA: TGTGCCATCAGTGAGTCTAGGACAGGGTCAAGGGATACGCAGTATTTT
CDR3: CAISESRTGSRDTQYF
D: TRBD1
size: .
J: TRBJ2-3
V: TRBV10-3

DNA: TGTGCCTGGAGTACGAGGGTTAGGGAGACCCAGTACTTC
CDR3: CAWSTRVRETQYF
D: .
size: once
J: TRBJ2-5
V: TRBV30

DNA: TGTGCCAGTACTAACAGGGAAAAGGATGGCTACACCTTC
CDR3: CASTNREKDGYTF
D: .
size: .
J: TRBJ1-2
V: TRBV19

DNA: TGTGCCAGCAGTTACTCGGCCAGGGGAATGGATTCACCCCTCCACTTT
CDR3: CASSYSARGMDSPLHF
D: .
size: .
J: TRBJ1-6
V: TRBV6-2/TRBV6-3

DNA: TGTGCCAGCTCACCCGGACGGGGCACTGAAGCTTTCTTT
CDR3: CASSPGRGTEAFF
D: .
size: .
J: TRBJ1-1
V: TRBV18

DNA: TGTGCCAGCAGCTTCAGGGAGGGAGGGAACTATCAGCCCCAGCATTTT
CDR3: CASSFREGGNYQPQHF
D: .
size: .
J: TRBJ1-5
V: TRBV5-4

DNA: TGTGCCAGCAGCCAACTCAGCGGAGCGAACACCGGGGAGCTGTTTTTT
CDR3: CASSQLSGANTGELFF
D: .
size: .
J: TRBJ2-2
V: TRBV3-1/TRBV3-2

DNA: TGTGCCAGCAGCCATGGGACTAGCGGGGGCTACAATGAGCAGTTCTTC
CDR3: CASSHGTSGGYNEQFF
D: TRBD2
size: many
J: TRBJ2-1
V: TRBV3-1/TRBV3-2

DNA: TGCAGTGCCGCCCTAGGAAACGAGCAGTACTTC
CDR3: CSAALGNEQYF
D: .
size: once
J: TRBJ2-7
V: TRBV20-1

DNA: TGTGCCAGCAGCTTAGGCGCCAGCGGCCAAACCTACGAGCAGTACTTC
CDR3: CASSLGASGQTYEQYF
D: .
size: few
J: TRBJ2-7
V: TRBV13

DNA: TGTGCCAGCTCCCCCGGCAGCGCGGCGACAGATACGCAGTATTTT
CDR3: CASSPGSAATDTQYF
D: .
size: .
J: TRBJ2-3
V: TRBV18

DNA: TGTGCCAGCAGTATTACTAGCGGGGGACCCTACAATGAGCAGTTCTTC
CDR3: CASSITSGGPYNEQFF
D: TRBD2
size: .
J: TRBJ2-1
V: TRBV28

DNA: TGCGCCAGCAGCCTCGGACAGAACACAGATACGCAGTATTTT
CDR3: CASSLGQNTDTQYF
D: .
size: .
J: TRBJ2-3
V: TRBV4-1

DNA: TGTGCCAGCAGTCGACAGGGAATCCCGACTAATGAAAAACTGTTTTTT
CDR3: CASSRQGIPTNEKLFF
D: TRBD1
size: .
J: TRBJ1-4
V: TRBV28

DNA: TGTGCCAGCAGCACCAACTCTTTAAACATTCAGTACTTC
CDR3: CASSTNSLNIQYF
D: .
size: .
J: TRBJ2-4
V: TRBV5-6

DNA: TGTGCCAGCAGCCAAGAACTTGAGGTTCGCTATGGCTACACCTTC
CDR3: CASSQELEVRYGYTF
D: .
size: .
J: TRBJ1-2
V: TRBV4-2

DNA: TGTGCCAGCTCCAAACCCGGGACAGGGGGGGAGCAGTTCTTC
CDR3: CASSKPGTGGEQFF
D: TRBD1
size: .
J: TRBJ2-1
V: TRBV18